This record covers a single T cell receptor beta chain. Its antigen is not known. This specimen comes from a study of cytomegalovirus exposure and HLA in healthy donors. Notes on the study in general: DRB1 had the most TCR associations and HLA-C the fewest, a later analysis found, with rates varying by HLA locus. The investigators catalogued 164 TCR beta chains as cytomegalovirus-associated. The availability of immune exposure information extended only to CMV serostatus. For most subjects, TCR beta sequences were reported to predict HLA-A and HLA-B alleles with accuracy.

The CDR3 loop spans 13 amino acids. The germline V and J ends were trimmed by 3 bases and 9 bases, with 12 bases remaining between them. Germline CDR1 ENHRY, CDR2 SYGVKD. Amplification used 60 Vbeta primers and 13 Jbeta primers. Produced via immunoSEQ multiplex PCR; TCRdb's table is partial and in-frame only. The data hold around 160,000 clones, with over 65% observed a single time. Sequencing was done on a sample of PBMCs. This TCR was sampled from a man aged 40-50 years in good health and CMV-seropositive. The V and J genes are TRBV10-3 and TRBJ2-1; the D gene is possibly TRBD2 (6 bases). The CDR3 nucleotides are TGTGCCATCAGTGATCGGGAGTTCGCTGAGCAGTTCTTC. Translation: CAISDREFAEQFF.